The present T cell receptor (beta chain) was sequenced within a study of human versus mouse CDR3 diversity and MHC coevolution. Study outcomes and limitations: On average, humans showed more CDR3 deletions and insertions than mice.

This table comes from immunoSEQ multiplex PCR, and its TCRdb copy is limited to in-frame clones, with some not included. The data contain roughly 86,000 clones, approximately 92% of them singletons. Cells were CD45RO-negative CD62L-positive naive CD4 T cells sorted from PBMCs. A remark on this clone: Its antigen is not identified.

Germline CDR1 MDHEN, CDR2 SYDVKM. This CDR3 region has 12 residues. V gave up 6 bases and J gave up 1 base, with 7 bases separating them. The genes are TRBV28 and TRBJ2-7; tentative D call: TRBD1 (5 bases). The clonotype originates from a person aged 25 to 69 in good health. Sequencing used naive CD4+ T cells from blood. As for subset: CD45RO-negative CD62L-positive naive CD4 T cells. CDR3 sequence: CASRDTSYEQYF. CDR3 coding DNA: TGTGCCAGCAGGGACACTTCCTACGAGCAGTACTTC.